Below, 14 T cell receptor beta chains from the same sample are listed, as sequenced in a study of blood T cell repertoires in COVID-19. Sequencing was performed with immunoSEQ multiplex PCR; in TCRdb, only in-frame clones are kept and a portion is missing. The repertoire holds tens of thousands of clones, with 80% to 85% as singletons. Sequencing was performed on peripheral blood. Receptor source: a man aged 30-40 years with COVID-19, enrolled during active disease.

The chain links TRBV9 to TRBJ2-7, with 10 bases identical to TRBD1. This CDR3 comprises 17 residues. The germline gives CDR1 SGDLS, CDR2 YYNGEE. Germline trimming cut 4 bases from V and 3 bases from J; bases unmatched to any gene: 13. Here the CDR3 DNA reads TGTGCCAGCAGCCCCAGGGGGGGACAGGGGATGGTCTACGAGCAGTACTTC. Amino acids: CASSPRGGQGMVYEQYF.

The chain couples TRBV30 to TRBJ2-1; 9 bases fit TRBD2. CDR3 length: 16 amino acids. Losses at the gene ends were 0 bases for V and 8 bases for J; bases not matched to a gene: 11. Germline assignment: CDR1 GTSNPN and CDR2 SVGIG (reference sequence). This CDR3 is CAWSVQRGRASYEQFF. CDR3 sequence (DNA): TGTGCCTGGAGTGTACAGCGCGGGAGGGCCTCGTATGAGCAGTTCTTC.

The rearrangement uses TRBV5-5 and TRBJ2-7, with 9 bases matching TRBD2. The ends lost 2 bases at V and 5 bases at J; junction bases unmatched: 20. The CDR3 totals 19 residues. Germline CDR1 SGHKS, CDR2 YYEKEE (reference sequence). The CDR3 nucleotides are TGTGCCAGCAGCTTTCGACTAGCGGCAGATTCCCCCAAGGACGACGAGCAGTACTTC. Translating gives CASSFRLAADSPKDDEQYF.

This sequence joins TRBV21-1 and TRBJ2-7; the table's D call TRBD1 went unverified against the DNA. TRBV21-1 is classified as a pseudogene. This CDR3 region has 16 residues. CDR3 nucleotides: TGTGCCAGACGCAGGGTGGGGATTTTCGACTCCTACGAGCAGTACTTC. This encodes CARRRVGIFDSYEQYF.

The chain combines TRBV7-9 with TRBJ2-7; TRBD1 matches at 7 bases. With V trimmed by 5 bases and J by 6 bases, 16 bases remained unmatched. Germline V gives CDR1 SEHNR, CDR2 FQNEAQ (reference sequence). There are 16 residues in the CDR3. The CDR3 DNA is TGTGCCAGCAGCCTTTCCGGGACAGTGAAGTACTCCGAGCAGTACTTC. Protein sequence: CASSLSGTVKYSEQYF.

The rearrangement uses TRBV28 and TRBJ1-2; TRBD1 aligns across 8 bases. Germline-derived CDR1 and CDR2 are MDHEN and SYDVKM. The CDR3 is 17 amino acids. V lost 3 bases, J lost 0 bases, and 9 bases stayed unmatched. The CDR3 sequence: CASSFRDRLTSNYGYTF. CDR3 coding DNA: TGTGCCAGCAGTTTCCGGGACAGGCTTACCTCTAACTATGGCTACACCTTC.

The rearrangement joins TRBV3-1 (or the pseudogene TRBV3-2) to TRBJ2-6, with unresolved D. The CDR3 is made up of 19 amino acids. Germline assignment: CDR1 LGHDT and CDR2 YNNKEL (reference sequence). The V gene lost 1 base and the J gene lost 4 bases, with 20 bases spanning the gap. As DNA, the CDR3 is TGTGCCAGCAGCCAAGTCTATGCTAGTATAACGGCGGGGGCCAACGTCCTGACTTTC. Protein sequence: CASSQVYASITAGANVLTF.

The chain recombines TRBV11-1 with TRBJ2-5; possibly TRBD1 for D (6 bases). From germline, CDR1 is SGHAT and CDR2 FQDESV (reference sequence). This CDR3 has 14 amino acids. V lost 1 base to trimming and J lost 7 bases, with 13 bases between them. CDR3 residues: CASSLDQGSGTQYF. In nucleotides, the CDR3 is TGTGCCAGCAGCTTAGATCAGGGGTCAGGGACCCAGTACTTC.

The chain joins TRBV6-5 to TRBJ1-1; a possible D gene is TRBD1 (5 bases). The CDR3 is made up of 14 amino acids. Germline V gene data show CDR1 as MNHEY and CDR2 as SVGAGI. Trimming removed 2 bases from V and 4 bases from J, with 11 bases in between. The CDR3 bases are TGTGCCAGCAGTTACAGGGAGGGGAGCACTGAAGCTTTCTTT. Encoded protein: CASSYREGSTEAFF.

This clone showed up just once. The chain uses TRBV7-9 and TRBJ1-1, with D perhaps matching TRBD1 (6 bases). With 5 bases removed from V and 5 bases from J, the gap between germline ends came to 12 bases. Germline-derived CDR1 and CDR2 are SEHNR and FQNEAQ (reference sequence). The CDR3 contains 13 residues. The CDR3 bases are TGTGCCAGCAGCGTATACAGGGCTACTGAAGCTTTCTTT. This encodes CASSVYRATEAFF.

The CDR3 DNA follows: TGTGCCAGCAGCCCCACACGGACTAGCGGGGAACTCGGGACCCAGTACTTC. Its translation: CASSPTRTSGELGTQYF. The chain recombines TRBV7-3 with TRBJ2-5, with 12 bases matching TRBD2. The CDR3 length is 17 residues. The ends lost 5 bases at V and 7 bases at J; junction bases unmatched: 14. CDR1 and CDR2 from the germline V gene are SGHTA and FQGTGA. The whole variable domain, filled in from reference TRBV7-3 and TRBJ2-5, reads GAGVSQTPSNKVTEKGKYVELRCDPISGHTALYWYRQSLGQGPEFLIYFQGTGAADDSGLPNDRFFAVRPEGSVSTLKIQRTERGDSAVYLCASSPTRTSGELGTQYFGPGTRLLVL.

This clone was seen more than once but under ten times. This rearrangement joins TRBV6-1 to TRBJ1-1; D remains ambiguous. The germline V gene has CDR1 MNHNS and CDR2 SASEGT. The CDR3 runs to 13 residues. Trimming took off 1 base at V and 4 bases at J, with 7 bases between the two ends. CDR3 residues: CASSEVAGTEAFF. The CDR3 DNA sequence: TGTGCCAGCAGTGAAGTCGCAGGCACTGAAGCTTTCTTT.

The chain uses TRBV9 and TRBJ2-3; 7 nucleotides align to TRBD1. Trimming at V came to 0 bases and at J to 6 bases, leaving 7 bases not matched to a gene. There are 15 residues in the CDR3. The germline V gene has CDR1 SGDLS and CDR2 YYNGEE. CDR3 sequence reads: CASSVDRGPLDTQYF. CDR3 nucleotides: TGTGCCAGCAGCGTAGACAGGGGCCCTTTGGATACGCAGTATTTT.

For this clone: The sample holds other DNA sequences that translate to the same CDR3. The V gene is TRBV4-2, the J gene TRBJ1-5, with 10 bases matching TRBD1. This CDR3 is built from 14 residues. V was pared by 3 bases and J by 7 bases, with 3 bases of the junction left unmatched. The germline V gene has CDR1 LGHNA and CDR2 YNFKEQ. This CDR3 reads CASSQDRGDQPQHF. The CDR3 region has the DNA TGTGCCAGCAGCCAGGACAGGGGGGACCAGCCCCAGCATTTT.